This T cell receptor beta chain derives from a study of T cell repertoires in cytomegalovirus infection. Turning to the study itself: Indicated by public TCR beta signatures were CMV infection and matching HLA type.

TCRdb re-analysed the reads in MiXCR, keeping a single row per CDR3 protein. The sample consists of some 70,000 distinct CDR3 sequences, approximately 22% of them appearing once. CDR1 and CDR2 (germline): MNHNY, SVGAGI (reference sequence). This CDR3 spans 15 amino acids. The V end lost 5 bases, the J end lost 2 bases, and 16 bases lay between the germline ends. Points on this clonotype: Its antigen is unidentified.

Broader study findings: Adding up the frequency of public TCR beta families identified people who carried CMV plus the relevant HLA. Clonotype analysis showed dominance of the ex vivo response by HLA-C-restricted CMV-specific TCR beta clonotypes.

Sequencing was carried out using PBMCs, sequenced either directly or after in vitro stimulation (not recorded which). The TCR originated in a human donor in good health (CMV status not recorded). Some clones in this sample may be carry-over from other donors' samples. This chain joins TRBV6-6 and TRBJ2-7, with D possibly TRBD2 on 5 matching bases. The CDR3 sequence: CASSGELGSTYEQYF. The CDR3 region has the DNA TGTGCCAGCAGTGGGGAACTAGGCTCAACCTACGAGCAGTACTTC.